The present T cell receptor beta chain was sequenced within a study of identical twins. General study results and limits: Cross-sectional statistical analysis, not tracking of the same donors, underpinned the conclusions. In cord blood, abundant beta clonotypes had fewer insertions; memory showed no trend.

Germline assignment: CDR1 SGHAT and CDR2 FQDESV (reference sequence). CDR3 size: 15 residues. The V end was cut by 5 bases, the J end by 1 base, with 14 bases between. The cDNA had a unique molecular identifier and a template-switch universal primer site. TCRdb reprocessed the 5' RACE reads via MiXCR and lists one record per CDR3 protein. The table has 1.5 million or so distinct CDR3 sequences, about 30% seen once. In its sample, this clonotype was seen a few times. Antigen unknown. This receptor was identified in a newborn girl in good health. Sequenced sample: cord blood. The V call is TRBV11-1, the J call TRBJ1-2; D gene unclear. CDR3 sequence (DNA): TGTGCCAGCAGCCGAAGCCGTACAGATAACTATGGCTACACCTTC. Its protein product is CASSRSRTDNYGYTF. The full variable domain, with the rest looked up from reference TRBV11-1 and TRBJ1-2, is EAEVAQSPRYKITEKSQAVAFWCDPISGHATLYWYRQILGQGPELLVQFQDESVVDDSQLPKDRFSAERLKGVDSTLKIQPAELGDSAMYLCASSRSRTDNYGYTFGSGTRLTVV.